This passage covers 17 T cell receptor beta chains from one sample sequenced in a study of OX40 agonist ivuxolimab in advanced cancers. Clones were sequenced by immunoSEQ multiplex PCR, and TCRdb holds only the in-frame ones, with some missing. The sample shows approximately 100,000 clones, about nine tenths of them seen only once. This sample comprised CD4+ or CD8+ T cells sorted from blood, obtained in a trial of the OX40 agonist ivuxolimab. Receptors originate from an adult with an advanced solid tumor such as melanoma, head and neck, liver or kidney cancer.

The gene calls are TRBV29-1 and TRBJ1-3; maybe TRBD1 (5 bases). Trimming shortened V by 7 bases and J by 1 base, and 17 bases separated the two germline ends. The V gene's germline CDR1 is SQVTM and CDR2 ANQGSEA. The CDR3 spans 15 residues. Written as DNA, the CDR3 is TGCAGCGCCGGGACTTCTGGGGGTTCTGGAAACACCATATATTTT. Amino acid sequence: CSAGTSGGSGNTIYF.

This clone has a handful of counts. The J gene is TRBJ1-2, the V gene TRBV19; D call uncertain. Germline V lookup: CDR1 LNHDA, CDR2 SQIVND (reference sequence). Trimming removed 3 bases from V and 6 bases from J, with 11 bases in between. The CDR3 length is 13 residues. The CDR3 loop is CASSMVIEDGYTF. CDR3 in DNA: TGTGCCAGTAGTATGGTCATAGAGGATGGCTACACCTTC.

This chain links TRBV7-9 with TRBJ1-1; TRBD1 is a possible D gene (5 bases). Trimming removed 0 bases from V and 1 base from J, with 12 bases in between. The germline V gene encodes CDR1 SEHNR and CDR2 FQNEAQ (reference sequence). This CDR3 contains 16 residues. DNA of the CDR3: TGTGCCAGCAGCTTAGCTAGGGGAATCCGGAACACTGAAGCTTTCTTT. This sequence encodes CASSLARGIRNTEAFF.

The chain combines TRBV18 with TRBJ2-3, with D unclear. The CDR3 contains 13 residues. In germline, CDR1 is KGHSH, CDR2 LQKENI. V shed 1 base and J shed 4 bases, with 6 bases lying between them. The CDR3 coding sequence is TGTGCCAGCTCACCACTACGGGCAGATACGCAGTATTTT. This sequence encodes CASSPLRADTQYF.

The gene calls are TRBV5-1 and TRBJ2-2; a possible D gene is TRBD2 (6 bases). Trimming removed 0 bases at V and 3 bases at J, with 9 bases between. This CDR3 region has 15 residues. CDR1 and CDR2 (germline): SGHRS, YFSETQ. The CDR3 is CASSLAPGDTGELFF. CDR3 coding DNA: TGCGCCAGCAGCTTGGCCCCGGGAGACACCGGGGAGCTGTTTTTT.

The rearrangement links TRBV7-2 to TRBJ2-7; D perhaps matches TRBD1 (6 bases). The CDR3 consists of 13 residues. The V gene lost 5 bases and the J gene lost 6 bases, with 14 bases spanning the gap. CDR1 and CDR2 (germline): SGHTA, FQGNSA. CDR3 region: CASSPDRNREQYF. CDR3 bases: TGTGCCAGCAGCCCAGACAGGAATCGCGAGCAGTACTTC.

The rearrangement links TRBV11-3 to TRBJ2-2; D possibly corresponds to TRBD2 (6 bases). The CDR3 runs to 15 residues. Germline V gene sequence: CDR1 SGHNT, CDR2 YENEEA. Trimming took off 4 bases at V and 0 bases at J, with 9 bases between the two ends. DNA for the CDR3: TGTGCCAGCAGCTCCGGGACTCCGAACACCGGGGAGCTGTTTTTT. It translates to CASSSGTPNTGELFF.

This chain joins TRBV28 and TRBJ2-5; 10 bases line up with TRBD1. The J segment lost 4 bases and the V segment lost 4 bases, leaving 9 bases of the junction unmatched. The germline V gene encodes CDR1 MDHEN and CDR2 SYDVKM. This CDR3 has 16 amino acids. This chain's CDR3 is CASSSSGTGARETQYF. The CDR3 DNA reads as TGTGCCAGCAGTTCGTCCGGGACAGGGGCGAGAGAGACCCAGTACTTC.

The rearrangement links TRBV6-6 to TRBJ2-7; TRBD2 aligns across 8 bases. The trim removed 6 bases at V and 9 bases at J, leaving 7 bases unmatched. Germline loops: CDR1 MNHNY, CDR2 SVGAGI (reference sequence). CDR3 length: 12 amino acids. DNA of the CDR3: TGTGCCAGCAGACTCCGGGAGGGCCCGCAGTACTTC. Its translation: CASRLREGPQYF.

The V and J genes are TRBV30 and TRBJ2-5; 11 positions agree with TRBD2. Germline loops: CDR1 GTSNPN, CDR2 SVGIG (reference sequence). The CDR3 is 15 amino acids. V lost 3 bases to trimming and J lost 2 bases; unmatched junction nucleotides: 5. The CDR3 DNA sequence: TGTGCCTGGAGGGCAGGGACTAGCGGACAAGAGACCCAGTACTTC. Its translation is CAWRAGTSGQETQYF.

This chain connects TRBV19 to TRBJ2-7; no definite D call. CDR1 LNHDA and CDR2 SQIVND come from the germline V gene (reference sequence). V lost 6 bases to trimming and J lost 3 bases, with 21 bases between them. The CDR3 has 16 residues. In DNA, the CDR3 is TGTGCCAGTAGAAAAACGTCCGGGTCTAAATACTACGAGCAGTACTTC. Translated: CASRKTSGSKYYEQYF.

This chain links TRBV27 with TRBJ2-4; tentative D call: TRBD1 (6 bases). Germline lookup yields CDR1 MNHEY and CDR2 SMNVEV (reference sequence). The CDR3 consists of 16 residues. V lost 3 bases, J lost 1 base, and 13 bases lay in between. The CDR3 loop is CASSFTGLRAKNIQYF. Here the CDR3 DNA reads TGTGCCAGCAGTTTTACAGGGTTGAGGGCCAAAAACATTCAGTACTTC.

The count of this clone is one. J is TRBJ2-5 and V is TRBV19; D might be TRBD1 (5 bases). CDR3 length equals 12 residues. The V gene's germline CDR1 is LNHDA and CDR2 SQIVND (reference sequence). V was cut by 7 bases and J by 2 bases, with 8 bases left in between. Written as DNA, the CDR3 is TGTGCCAGTAATAAGGGGCAAGAGACCCAGTACTTC. Translating it yields CASNKGQETQYF.

Remarks on this clone: The same CDR3 arises from other DNA sequences in this sample as well. The rearrangement joins TRBV5-1 to TRBJ2-5, with D possibly being TRBD1 or TRBD2 (6 bases each). The CDR3 is 15 residues long. In germline, CDR1 is SGHRS, CDR2 YFSETQ. The germline V and J ends were trimmed by 0 bases and 4 bases, with 13 bases remaining between them. The CDR3 here is CASSLAGGAGETQYF. The CDR3 coding sequence is TGCGCCAGCAGCTTGGCCGGGGGCGCGGGAGAGACCCAGTACTTC.

This clone was detected only once. The chain carries TRBV27 and TRBJ1-5, with a weak D call TRBD1 (6 bases). Germline lookup yields CDR1 MNHEY and CDR2 SMNVEV (reference sequence). This CDR3 is 14 amino acids long. The ends were cut back, 7 bases at V and 3 bases at J, with 13 bases in the middle. The CDR3 DNA sequence: TGTGCCAGCAAAACAGGGATCTCCAATCAGCCCCAGCATTTT. Protein sequence: CASKTGISNQPQHF.

V and J are TRBV2 and TRBJ2-3; D is unclear. Germline CDR1 is SNHLY and CDR2 is FYNNEI. The CDR3 covers 11 residues. The ends were cut back, 6 bases at V and 3 bases at J, with 4 bases in the middle. The CDR3: CASSPTDTQYF. The CDR3 DNA reads as TGTGCCAGCAGCCCGACAGATACGCAGTATTTT.

The chain employs TRBV28 and TRBJ1-5; 11 bases line up with TRBD1. The junction had 10 bases not matched to a gene; V was cut back by 8 bases and J by 7 bases. The CDR3 extends over 15 amino acids. Per germline, CDR1 MDHEN and CDR2 SYDVKM. CDR3 residues: CASRLGDRGDQPQHF. The CDR3 DNA sequence: TGTGCCAGCCGTCTAGGGGACAGGGGGGACCAGCCCCAGCATTTT.